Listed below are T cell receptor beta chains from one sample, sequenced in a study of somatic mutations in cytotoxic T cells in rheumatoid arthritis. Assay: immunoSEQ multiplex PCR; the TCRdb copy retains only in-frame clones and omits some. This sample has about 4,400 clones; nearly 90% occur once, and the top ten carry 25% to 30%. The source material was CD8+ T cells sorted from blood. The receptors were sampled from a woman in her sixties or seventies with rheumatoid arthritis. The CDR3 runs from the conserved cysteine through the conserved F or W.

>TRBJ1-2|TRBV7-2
CASSPGSSPYGYTF
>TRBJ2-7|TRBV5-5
CASSLVRGRPAEQYF
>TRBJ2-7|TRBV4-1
CASSQETSGTPGVYF
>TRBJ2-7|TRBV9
CASSPSGDPYEQYF
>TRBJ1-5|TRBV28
CASSHYRGAVWPQHF
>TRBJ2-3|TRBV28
CASSPAWGGGTDTQYF
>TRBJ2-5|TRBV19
CASGPGQRVTKETQYF
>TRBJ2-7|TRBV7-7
CASGPGTGSEQYF
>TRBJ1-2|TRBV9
CASSVGREETTLNYGYTF
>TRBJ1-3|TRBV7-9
CASSLARGISSGNTIYF
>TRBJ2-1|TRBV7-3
CASSRSGSENEQFF
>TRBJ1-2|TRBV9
CASSPRTGANYGYTF
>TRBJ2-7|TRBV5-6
CASSFPSSYEQYF
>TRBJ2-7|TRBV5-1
CASSLISSEQYF
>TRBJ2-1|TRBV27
CASSLSPESGRREFF
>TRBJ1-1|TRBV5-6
CASSLDLGGWFTEAFF
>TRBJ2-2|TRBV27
CASSANLAGELFF
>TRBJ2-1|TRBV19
CASSIEIPPNNEQFF
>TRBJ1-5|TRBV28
CASSLPPQMGAQHF
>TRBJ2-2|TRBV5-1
CASSFTGTGELFF
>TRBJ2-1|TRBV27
CASRGLAVTYSSYNEQFF
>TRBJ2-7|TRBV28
CASRTVDRVYEQYF
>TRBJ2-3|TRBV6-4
CASSDGLATDTQYF
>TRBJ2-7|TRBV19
CASSTRQGAISSYEQYF
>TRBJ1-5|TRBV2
CASSEPQAGGSNQPQHF
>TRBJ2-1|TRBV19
CASRVTGGDYNEQFF
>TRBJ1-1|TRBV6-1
CASSAPEAFF
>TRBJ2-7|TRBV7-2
CASSLRLAPTYEQYF
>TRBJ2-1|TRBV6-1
CASTGCSLNEQFF
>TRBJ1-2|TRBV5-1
CASSLEAGWSGYTF
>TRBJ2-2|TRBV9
CASSVPTSGESANTGELFF
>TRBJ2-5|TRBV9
CASSSSGGPIKETQYF
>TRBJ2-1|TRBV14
CASSQDRGLAVYNEQFF
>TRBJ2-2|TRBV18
CASSPSGPGTGELFF
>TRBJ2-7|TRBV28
CASNSFRTGVTIQTYEQYF
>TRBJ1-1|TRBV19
CASIRQGAEAFF
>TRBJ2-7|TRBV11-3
CASSSTGTYEQYF
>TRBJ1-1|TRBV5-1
CASSLNSGGGAEAFF
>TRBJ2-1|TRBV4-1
CASSQTSGSYNEQFF
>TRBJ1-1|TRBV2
CASSELGRGSPEAFF